This T cell receptor (beta chain) was observed in a study of blood T cell repertoires in COVID-19. Only in-frame clones appear in the TCRdb table, and some are missing; sequencing was by immunoSEQ multiplex PCR. The profile covers fewer than 85,000 clones, with over 70% appearing a single time and about 15% taken by the ten largest. There are 15 residues in the CDR3. V lost 1 base, J lost 2 bases, and 3 bases stayed unmatched. From germline, CDR1 is LGHNT and CDR2 FRNRAP. The receptor's source is a woman in her sixties with acute or convalescent COVID-19. This rearrangement joins TRBV12-5 to TRBJ2-3, with 7 bases identical to TRBD1. The specimen was peripheral blood. DNA of the CDR3: TGTGCTAGTGGTTTGGGACAGGGAGACACAGATACGCAGTATTTT. Protein sequence: CASGLGQGDTDTQYF. The whole variable domain, remainder taken from reference TRBV12-5 and TRBJ2-3, is DARVTQTPRHKVTEMGQEVTMRCQPILGHNTVFWYRQTMMQGLELLAYFRNRAPLDDSGMPKDRFSAEMPDATLATLKIQPSEPRDSAVYFCASGLGQGDTDTQYFGPGTRLTVL.